This TCR beta chain was profiled in a study of shared clonotypes between healthy human individuals (TCRdb year 2020). For the wider study: The cohort included three men and a couple of women between 18 and 49 years of age. The study deeply sequenced blood TCR repertoires of about 5 healthy adults to estimate repertoire size and the extent of clonotype sharing between individuals. Libraries were prepared and TCR repertoires were sequenced by different laboratories using diverse techniques, in order to increase sequencing depth and limit assay-specific biases. Each donor's leukapheresis produced roughly between about 0.85 and 10 billion PBMCs.

The donors were healthy, HIV-negative adults with no recently reported acute infections or vaccinations. Every donor was a Caucasian adult living in Nashville, Tennessee, USA. For unsorted samples, 75 million to 100 million PBMCs were counted and genomic DNA was extracted with the QIAamp DNA Blood Mini kit. After blood collection by leukapheresis, PBMCs were isolated using Ficoll-Histopaque density gradient centrifugation and then cryopreserved in the vapor phase of liquid nitrogen. As to this clone: The clone's antigen remains unknown. Base quality data are lacking; no much larger clone is found one base away.

What the research found in general, with its limitations: Pairwise subsampling led to the expectation that sequencing depth would affect the degree of clonotype sharing among donors. The small number of donors limited the genetic and exposure-history diversity represented. Only blood was sampled, and tissue TCR repertoires likely differ from those in blood.

Using the deep immunoSEQ assay, multiplex PCR amplified TCR CDR3 regions from genomic DNA. Extracted genomic DNA from each cell subset was distributed evenly across all wells of several immunoSEQ 96-well plates, and each plate was treated as a replicate. For unsorted PBMC, each replicate PCR was loaded with roughly 0.3 ug genomic DNA, equivalent to 30,000 or so T cell genomes. Ten immunoSEQ deep assay plates were used to sequence the unsorted PBMC genomic DNA. The purified libraries were quantified using a Qubit 3.0 fluorometer, sized with a Bioanalyzer 2100, and then quantified again using the KAPA Library Quantification kit. A separate single-read 150-cycle Illumina NextSeq 550 flow cell was used to sequence each immunoSEQ 96-well plate. Per the source publication's procedure: Because the immunoSEQ output held only junctional sequences and lacked quality scores, the filtering could not match the filtering applied to full-length reads. Sequences were annotated with PyIR, a Python wrapper for IgBLAST v1.9, and V/J genes and CDR3 were assigned using IMGT germline references. Reads were removed for weak V/J assignments (E-value above 1e-6), missing CDR3, stop codons, out-of-frame junctions, or ambiguous translated residues. V3J clonotypes were defined as sequences sharing an identical inferred V gene, J gene, and CDR3 amino acid sequence. To compute the percentage overlap between repertoires, the number of shared unique clonotypes was divided by the size of the smaller repertoire. Repertoire richness was assessed with RTK rarefaction, the Chao1 estimator, and Recon v2.1 estimates of unobserved clonotypes. What TCRdb holds here is the immuneACCESS table cut down to in-frame rearrangements. Part of the clones is not present; checked against another copy, under half of the missing clones reflect an unresolved V gene, and the others are unexplained. The DNA gave D and trimming, while V, J and clone size come from that table. This sample comprises nearly 500,000 clones, about 82% of them detected only once. The biggest ten clones account for approximately 13% of the sample.

Including cysteine and phenylalanine, the CDR3 has 19 amino acids. Just the 57-base CDR3 DNA is kept, in frame starting at base 1. Via the germline V gene, CDR1 is ENHRY and CDR2 SYGVKD. For this chain, trimming is 0 bases at the V end and 6 bases at the J end, and the number of junction bases without a gene match is 9. The receptor chain draws on TRBV10-3 and TRBJ2-3; TRBD2 aligns with 16 central bases. This clonotype originated in a woman aged 40 to 55 in good health. Some clones in this sample may be carry-over from other donors' samples. Source material: PBMCs. DNA sequence: TGTGCCATCAGTGAGTCGGCGGGACTAGCGGGAGGGTCCGGGGATACGCAGTATTTT. It translates to CAISESAGLAGGSGDTQYF.